Here is one T cell receptor beta chain with its context. Antigen: not known. Mismatch with germline at one junction end may stem from a read error. This entry is derived from a study of tumor-infiltrating lymphocytes in primary liver carcinoma. CDR1 GTSNPN and CDR2 SVGIG come from the germline V gene (reference sequence). This CDR3 region has 15 residues. Study-level points and caveats: The study found tumor-adjacent and tumor-blood pairs overlapped less than tumor region pairs.

Investigators took RNA and DNA out together from about 20-30 mg of unsorted bulk tissue. TCR beta cDNA was prepared out of approximately 500 ng total RNA by means of a constant-region primer. Libraries of TCR beta came from three nested multiplex PCR rounds with slightly modified ARM-PCR. With TRBV1-TRBV30 forward primers and a C-beta reverse primer, the first two PCR rounds were run for 10 to 11 cycles each. A single record per CDR3 protein comes from TCRdb applying MiXCR to the multiplex PCR reads. The sample yields roughly 22,000 distinct CDR3 sequences, 70% to 90% seen once. Input material: liver tumor tissue from sampling region 2. This sample's subset: tumor region T2, inferior pole. This chain connects TRBV30 to TRBJ2-5; D remains unclear. The source of this sequence is a woman aged 30 to 39 with primary liver carcinoma and hepatitis B virus infection. The CDR3 reads CAWKVLGAALEAQYF. CDR3 sequence (DNA): TGTGCCTGGAAGGTCTTAGGCGCGGCCCTAGAGGCCCAGTACTTC.